Following are 12 T cell receptor beta chains from one sample sequenced in a study of CD8 T cells in ankylosing spondylitis. MiXCR was run by TCRdb on the 5' RACE reads, yielding one entry per CDR3 protein. There are a few hundred thousand distinct CDR3 sequences in the sample; approximately 20% occur only once, and approximately 15% lies in the top ten. General observations from the study: A TCR beta motif made of roughly eight highly homologous variants seemed typical of ankylosing spondylitis blood.

These receptors are not linked to any known antigen. Sequencing used blood, either unsorted or a sorted T cell fraction (not recorded which). Receptors originate from a male donor with ankylosing spondylitis.

The chain joins TRBV7-9 to TRBJ2-5; D unclear. Per the germline V gene, CDR1 is SEHNR and CDR2 is FQNEAQ (reference sequence). CDR3 length equals 11 residues. Trimming cost V 6 bases and J 2 bases, with 4 bases left between them. CDR3: CASRQQETQYF. The DNA of the CDR3 is TGTGCCAGCAGACAGCAAGAGACCCAGTACTTC.

Only a few counts were recorded for this clonotype. V and J are TRBV2 and TRBJ1-2; D unresolved. V lost 4 bases to trimming and J lost 2 bases, with 8 bases between them. This CDR3 spans 13 amino acids. CDR1 SNHLY and CDR2 FYNNEI come from the germline V gene. The CDR3 reads CASSVQENYGYTF. The CDR3 nucleotides are TGTGCCAGCAGTGTACAAGAAAACTATGGCTACACCTTC.

CDR3 sequence: CASSPGGQGRPDTQYF. DNA for the CDR3: TGTGCCAGCAGCCCGGGGGGACAGGGGAGACCAGATACGCAGTATTTT. J is TRBJ2-3 and V is TRBV7-9; 10 bases fit TRBD1. The CDR3 has 16 residues. The germline CDR1 and CDR2 sequences are SEHNR and FQNEAQ (reference sequence). J lost 4 bases, V lost 5 bases, and 9 bases had no gene match.

This sequence joins TRBV11-3 and TRBJ2-2; D is unresolved. Trimming removed 5 bases at V and 1 base at J, with 8 bases between. This CDR3 comprises 14 residues. The germline CDR1 and CDR2 sequences are SGHNT and YENEEA. The CDR3 sequence is CASSRALNTGELFF. DNA for the CDR3: TGTGCCAGCAGCCGGGCCTTGAACACCGGGGAGCTGTTTTTT.

This clonotype has more than one count but fewer than ten. In nucleotides, the CDR3 is TGTGCCACCAGTGAACTCCGGGACAGTCTAGCCAAAAACATTCAGTACTTC. Its translation: CATSELRDSLAKNIQYF. The J gene is TRBJ2-4, the V gene TRBV24-1; 7 nucleotides align to TRBD1. J lost 0 bases, V lost 4 bases, and 8 bases had no gene match. Germline values: CDR1 KGHDR, CDR2 SFDVKD. The CDR3 covers 17 residues.

This clonotype was counted only a few times. The gene calls are TRBV30 and TRBJ2-7, with no clear D. The CDR3 sequence is 14 residues long. Trimming removed 6 bases at V and 3 bases at J, with 18 bases between. The germline V gene encodes CDR1 GTSNPN and CDR2 SVGIG (reference sequence). CDR3 in amino acids: CACLERVTFYEQYF. CDR3 nucleotide sequence: TGTGCCTGTCTGGAAAGGGTCACCTTCTACGAGCAGTACTTC.

This clonotype was seen a few times. The chain links TRBV16 to TRBJ1-5, with 9 nucleotides matching TRBD1. Germline CDR1 is KGHSY and CDR2 is FQNENV. CDR3 length equals 18 residues. Unmatched junction bases numbered 10, after V lost 4 bases and J lost 0 bases. The CDR3 DNA sequence: TGTGCCAGCAGCCGACCCTTCGACAGGGGGATTAGCAATCAGCCCCAGCATTTT. Its protein product is CASSRPFDRGISNQPQHF.

The J gene is TRBJ2-1, the V gene TRBV21-1; the D call TRBD1 from the table was never checked on the DNA. TRBV21-1 is an annotated pseudogene. The CDR3 consists of 15 residues. The CDR3 coding sequence is TGTGCCAGCAGCACCTCGGACAAGAGCTACAATGAGCAGTTCTTC. Translating gives CASSTSDKSYNEQFF.

The rearrangement links TRBV5-6 to TRBJ1-5; D ambiguous. Germline values: CDR1 SGHDT, CDR2 YYEEEE. The V gene lost 2 bases and the J gene lost 3 bases, with 9 bases spanning the gap. This CDR3 spans 14 amino acids. This CDR3 is CASSFTPDNQPQHF. In DNA form, the CDR3 reads TGTGCCAGCAGCTTTACCCCTGACAATCAGCCCCAGCATTTT.

This clonotype was seen only a few times. The V gene is TRBV9, the J gene TRBJ2-7; D is perhaps TRBD2 (6 bases). Germline V lookup: CDR1 SGDLS, CDR2 YYNGEE. Trimming removed 4 bases at V and 5 bases at J, with 16 bases between. The CDR3 is 14 amino acids. DNA of the CDR3: TGTGCCAGCAGCCCCGGGCTAGAGCGGGACGAGCAGTACTTC. Protein product: CASSPGLERDEQYF.

This clonotype turned up a few times. The chain couples TRBV19 to TRBJ2-7; 12 positions match TRBD1. Germline V gene data show CDR1 as LNHDA and CDR2 as SQIVND (reference sequence). There are 16 residues in the CDR3. The trim removed 5 bases at V and 2 bases at J, leaving 7 bases unmatched. The CDR3 DNA sequence: TGTGCCAGTAGTGCGAACCGGGACAGGGGGCCCTACGAGCAGTACTTC. Its translation: CASSANRDRGPYEQYF. The complete variable domain, with remaining parts taken from reference TRBV19 and TRBJ2-7, reads DGGITQSPKYLFRKEGQNVTLSCEQNLNHDAMYWYRQDPGQGLRLIYYSQIVNDFQKGDIAEGYSVSREKKESFPLTVTSAQKNPTAFYLCASSANRDRGPYEQYFGPGTRLTVT.

CDR3 nucleotide sequence: TGTGCCAGTAGTTGGACAGGCCAAGAGACCCAGTACTTC. This encodes CASSWTGQETQYF. The genes are TRBV19 and TRBJ2-5; 7 bases are a match to TRBD1. Per the germline V gene, CDR1 is LNHDA and CDR2 is SQIVND (reference sequence). The CDR3 is 13 residues long. V trimming: 5 bases; J trimming: 1 base; junction bases outside the gene matches: 1. Full variable domain (remainder filled in from reference TRBV19 and TRBJ2-5): DGGITQSPKYLFRKEGQNVTLSCEQNLNHDAMYWYRQDPGQGLRLIYYSQIVNDFQKGDIAEGYSVSREKKESFPLTVTSAQKNPTAFYLCASSWTGQETQYFGPGTRLLVL.